The clone carrying this T cell receptor beta chain was seen only once. Its antigen is unknown. This entry is derived from a study of shared clonotypes between healthy human individuals. Whole-study findings and limits: Having only a few donors restricted how much genetic and exposure-history diversity was captured.

Germline CDR1 and CDR2: SGHRS and YFSETQ. The CDR3 has 17 amino acids. V lost 3 bases, J lost 2 bases, and 10 bases stayed unmatched. Measured with immunoSEQ multiplex PCR; TCRdb has only the in-frame clones, and not every one. This sample has 1 million to 1.2 million clones, with approximately 80% found just once. The V and J genes are TRBV5-1 and TRBJ2-3, with 9 nucleotides matching TRBD1. The sequenced material came from memory CD4+ T cells from PBMCs. Subset of the sample: CD45RA-negative fraction. The receptor was derived from a man between 18 and 29 years old in good health. Some clones in this sample may be carry-over from other donors' samples. Here the CDR3 DNA reads TGCGCCAGCAGCTCTAGGGTCTGGGACAGGGACACAGATACGCAGTATTTT. Its translation: CASSSRVWDRDTDTQYF.